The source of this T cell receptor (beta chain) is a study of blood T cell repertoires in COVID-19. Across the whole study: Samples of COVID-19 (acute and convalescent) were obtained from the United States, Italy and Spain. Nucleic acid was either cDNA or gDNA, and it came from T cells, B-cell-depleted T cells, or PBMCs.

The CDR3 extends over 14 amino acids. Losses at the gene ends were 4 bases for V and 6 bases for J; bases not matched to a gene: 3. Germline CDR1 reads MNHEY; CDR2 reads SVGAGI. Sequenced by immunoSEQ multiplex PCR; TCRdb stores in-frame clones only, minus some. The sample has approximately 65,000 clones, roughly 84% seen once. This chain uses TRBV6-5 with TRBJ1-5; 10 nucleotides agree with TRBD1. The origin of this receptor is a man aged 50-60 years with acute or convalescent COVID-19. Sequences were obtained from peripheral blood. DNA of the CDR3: TGTGCCAGCAGTTCGAGGACAGGGGGTCAGCCCCAGCATTTT. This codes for CASSSRTGGQPQHF.